Shown below are 21 T cell receptor beta chains from a single sample sequenced in a study of CD8+ T cells in alopecia areata (dated by TCRdb to about 2018). The library was obtained by the immunoSEQ multiplex PCR assay. For TCR sequencing, RNA was extracted from every sample and reverse transcribed into cDNA to serve as template. In its TCRdb copy, this immuneACCESS table keeps in-frame sequences only and misses some clones. Where compared with another copy, unresolved V genes explain less than half of these, and the others have no known cause. Here the sample has 110,000 to 150,000 clones; about 59% occur a single time. Together, the top ten hold about 16% of the sample. The time point label, as the study defines it: about 4 weeks on oral tofacitinib. This specimen's treatment or condition label, interpreted: oral pan-JAK inhibitor, 5-10 mg twice daily. The specimen comprised CD8+ T cells sorted from blood, sampled at week 4, from a patient treated with tofacitinib. The receptor source for this set is a human donor with alopecia areata.

This chain joins TRBV5-6 and TRBJ1-2, with unresolved D. The CDR3 totals 13 residues. V was shortened by 0 bases and J by 7 bases, with 10 bases between the two germline ends. Germline loops: CDR1 SGHDT, CDR2 YYEEEE. The CDR3: CASSLGHGGGYTF. CDR3 nucleotides: TGTGCCAGCAGCTTGGGACACGGTGGTGGCTACACCTTC.

This chain connects TRBV5-6 to TRBJ2-7; D call uncertain. Trimming left V 1 base short and J 3 bases short, with 11 bases between. The CDR3 sequence is 14 residues long. Per germline, CDR1 SGHDT and CDR2 YYEEEE. The CDR3 loop is CASSLTTTIYEQYF. Here the CDR3 DNA reads TGTGCCAGCAGCTTGACTACAACCATCTACGAGCAGTACTTC.

The rearrangement links TRBV19 to TRBJ1-2; maybe TRBD1 (5 bases). With 4 bases removed from V and 0 bases from J, the gap between germline ends came to 12 bases. The CDR3 is 15 amino acids. Germline-derived CDR1 and CDR2 are LNHDA and SQIVND (reference sequence). Here the CDR3 reads CASSSRTPANYGYTF. CDR3 bases: TGTGCCAGTAGTAGCCGGACACCAGCTAACTATGGCTACACCTTC.

This clone was seen a handful of times. The V gene is TRBV7-8, the J gene TRBJ2-7; tentative D call: TRBD1 (6 bases). Trimming shortened V by 4 bases and J by 2 bases, and 15 bases separated the two germline ends. Germline V gene data show CDR1 as SGHVS and CDR2 as FQNEAQ. This CDR3 region has 15 residues. The CDR3 DNA is TGTGCCAGCAGCTCGAACCCCGGGACAACCTACGAGCAGTACTTC. Translation gives CASSSNPGTTYEQYF.

This clone was observed a few times. The chain links TRBV29-1 to TRBJ2-7; D is perhaps TRBD1 or TRBD2 (5 bases each). CDR3 size: 13 residues. CDR1 and CDR2 from the germline V gene are SQVTM and ANQGSEA. V dropped 6 bases and J dropped 1 base, with 13 bases sitting between them. The CDR3 DNA follows: TGCAGCGTCGACGGGACCGGATCCTACGAGCAGTACTTC. It codes for CSVDGTGSYEQYF.

This rearrangement joins TRBV27 to TRBJ1-1; 7 nucleotides line up with TRBD1. V lost 2 bases to trimming and J lost 7 bases; unmatched junction nucleotides: 4. Germline values: CDR1 MNHEY, CDR2 SMNVEV (reference sequence). This CDR3 contains 13 residues. The DNA of the CDR3 is TGTGCCAGCAGTTTAAGAGGGGGCGTTGAAGCTTTCTTT. It specifies CASSLRGGVEAFF.

V usage is TRBV30 and J usage is TRBJ2-1; the match to TRBD2 covers 7 bases. V dropped 0 bases and J dropped 7; count of bases not matched to a gene: 12. This CDR3 has 16 amino acids. In germline, CDR1 is GTSNPN, CDR2 SVGIG (reference sequence). CDR3 in DNA: TGTGCCTGGAGTGTACTGTCGAGGCGGGGGAGGAATGAGCAGTTCTTC. As protein: CAWSVLSRRGRNEQFF.

The chain joins TRBV7-9 to TRBJ2-7; the D is unclear. The ends were cut back, 5 bases at V and 5 bases at J, with 13 bases in the middle. CDR3 size: 13 residues. CDR1 SEHNR and CDR2 FQNEAQ come from the germline V gene (reference sequence). CDR3 coding DNA: TGTGCCAGCAGCGCAGACCGTGGGGACGAGCAGTACTTC. Translated, it gives CASSADRGDEQYF.

The V call is TRBV7-2, the J call TRBJ2-2, with unresolved D. The CDR3 totals 15 residues. In germline, CDR1 is SGHTA, CDR2 FQGNSA. Trimming cost V 2 bases and J 0 bases, with 7 bases left between them. Here the CDR3 DNA reads TGTGCCAGCAGCTTATGGGCCGCGAACACCGGGGAGCTGTTTTTT. Protein product: CASSLWAANTGELFF.

The genes are TRBV27 and TRBJ2-1; tentatively, D is TRBD1 (5 bases). Germline lookup yields CDR1 MNHEY and CDR2 SMNVEV (reference sequence). There are 15 residues in the CDR3. V lost 5 bases and J 1 base, leaving 12 bases between the germline ends. The CDR3 region is CASSNRQLSYNEQFF. CDR3 sequence (DNA): TGTGCCAGCAGTAACCGACAGCTTTCCTACAATGAGCAGTTCTTC.

The V and J genes are TRBV5-8 and TRBJ2-7; D is uncertain. CDR1 SGHTS and CDR2 YDEGEE come from the germline V gene. The CDR3 spans 12 residues. Trimming shortened V by 6 bases and J by 2 bases, and 9 bases separated the two germline ends. The CDR3 is CASTSTPYEQYF. CDR3 nucleotide sequence: TGTGCCAGCACCTCCACCCCCTACGAGCAGTACTTC.

This chain joins TRBV27 and TRBJ2-7, with 8 bases lining up with TRBD1. The germline CDR1 and CDR2 sequences are MNHEY and SMNVEV (reference sequence). CDR3 size: 15 residues. V lost 1 base and J lost 4; bases outside the gene matches: 6. In nucleotides, the CDR3 is TGTGCCAGCAGTTTATGGACAGGGAACTCTTACGAGCAGTACTTC. It is translated as CASSLWTGNSYEQYF.

CDR3 residues: CASSQDLASGENEQFF. The CDR3 DNA is TGCGCCAGCAGCCAAGATTTGGCTAGCGGGGAGAATGAGCAGTTCTTC. The rearrangement joins TRBV4-3 to TRBJ2-1; 9 positions match TRBD2. The CDR3 loop spans 16 amino acids. CDR1 is LGHNA, CDR2 YSLEER, per germline. Losses at the gene ends were 0 bases for V and 7 bases for J; bases not matched to a gene: 7.

This clone was observed a few times. Other DNA sequences of this sample code for an identical CDR3. For the CDR3, the DNA is TGCAGCGTTGTCCCCCGGGGCACTGAAGCTTTCTTT. It codes for CSVVPRGTEAFF. This chain joins TRBV29-1 and TRBJ1-1; no reliable D call. This CDR3 has 12 residues. The V end was cut by 4 bases, the J end by 4 bases, with 10 bases between. CDR1 is SQVTM and CDR2 is ANQGSEA in the germline V gene.

The V gene is TRBV4-3, the J gene TRBJ1-1, with TRBD1 matching over 8 bases. The CDR3 is made up of 16 amino acids. Trimming removed 1 base from V and 1 base from J; junction bases left unmatched: 5. Germline V lookup: CDR1 LGHNA, CDR2 YSLEER. CDR3 bases: TGCGCCAGCAGCCAAGTTTGGGACAGGCGGAACACTGAAGCTTTCTTT. Translation gives CASSQVWDRRNTEAFF.

V is TRBV5-6 and J is TRBJ1-2; D gene unclear. The germline V and J ends were trimmed by 0 bases and 7 bases, with 10 bases remaining between them. The CDR3 is made up of 13 amino acids. In germline, CDR1 is SGHDT, CDR2 YYEEEE. The CDR3 sequence: CASSLGESGGYTF. The CDR3 DNA reads TGTGCCAGCAGCTTGGGGGAATCGGGTGGCTACACCTTC.

The J gene is TRBJ1-1, the V gene TRBV11-2; D perhaps matches TRBD1 (5 bases). CDR1 and CDR2 from the germline V gene are SGHAT and FQNNGV. Trimming took 5 bases from V and 1 from J, leaving 17 bases between them. The CDR3 length is 16 residues. The DNA for the CDR3 is TGTGCCAGCAGCCCGGCGAGGGGCGCGCGGAACACTGAAGCTTTCTTT. Protein product: CASSPARGARNTEAFF.

The chain combines TRBV14 with TRBJ2-2; TRBD1 agrees at 8 bases. Germline V gives CDR1 SGHDN, CDR2 FVKESK. J lost 1 base, V lost 5 bases, and 3 bases had no gene match. This CDR3 has 15 residues. The CDR3 reads CASSEGQENTGELFF. The CDR3 DNA sequence: TGTGCCAGCAGCGAGGGACAGGAGAACACCGGGGAGCTGTTTTTT.

The sample holds a few counts of this clone. The chain carries TRBV5-4 and TRBJ1-2; D perhaps matches TRBD1 (5 bases). The germline gives CDR1 SGHNT, CDR2 YYREEE (reference sequence). The V end lost 4 bases, the J end lost 1 base, and 17 bases lay between the germline ends. The CDR3 has 16 residues. The CDR3 DNA follows: TGTGCCAGCAGCCAGCCCGACGGAGACAGTAACTATGGCTACACCTTC. It specifies CASSQPDGDSNYGYTF.

Only a few counts were recorded for this clone. The chain has TRBV7-9 and TRBJ2-5, with D unclear. Trimming removed 0 bases at V and 5 bases at J, with 13 bases between. This CDR3 spans 15 amino acids. Germline CDR1 SEHNR, CDR2 FQNEAQ (reference sequence). CDR3 bases: TGTGCCAGCAGCTTAGCAGACTTCATGGGGGAGACCCAGTACTTC. This sequence encodes CASSLADFMGETQYF.

The chain links TRBV9 to TRBJ2-5; 10 bases line up with TRBD2. Germline CDR1 is SGDLS and CDR2 is YYNGEE. CDR3 size: 15 residues. The junction had 5 bases not matched to a gene; V was cut back by 2 bases and J by 4 bases. The DNA of the CDR3 is TGTGCCAGCAGCGTTAGCGGGGGGTCCGGAGAGACCCAGTACTTC. It yields the protein CASSVSGGSGETQYF.